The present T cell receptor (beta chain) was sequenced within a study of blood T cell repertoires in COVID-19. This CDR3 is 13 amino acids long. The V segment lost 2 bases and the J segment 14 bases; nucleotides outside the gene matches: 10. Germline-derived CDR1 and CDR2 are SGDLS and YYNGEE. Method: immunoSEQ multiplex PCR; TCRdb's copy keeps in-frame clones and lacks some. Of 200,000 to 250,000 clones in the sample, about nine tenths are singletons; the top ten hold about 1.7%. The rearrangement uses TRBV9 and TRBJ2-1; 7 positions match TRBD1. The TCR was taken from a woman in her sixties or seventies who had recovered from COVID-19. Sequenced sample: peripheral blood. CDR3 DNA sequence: TGTGCCAGCAGCGTCCAGGGGGACCCCAGGGAGTTCTTC. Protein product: CASSVQGDPREFF.